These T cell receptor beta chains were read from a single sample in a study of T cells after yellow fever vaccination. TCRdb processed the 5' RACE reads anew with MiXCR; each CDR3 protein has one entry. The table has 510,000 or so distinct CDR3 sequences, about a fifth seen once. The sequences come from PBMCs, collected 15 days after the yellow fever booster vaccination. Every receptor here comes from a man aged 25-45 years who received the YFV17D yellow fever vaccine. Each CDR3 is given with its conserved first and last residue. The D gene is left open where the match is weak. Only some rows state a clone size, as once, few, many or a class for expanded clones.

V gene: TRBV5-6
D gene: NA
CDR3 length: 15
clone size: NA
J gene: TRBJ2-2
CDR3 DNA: TGTGCCAGCAGCTTTAGCGCGGCGAACACCGGGGAGCTGTTTTTT
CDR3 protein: CASSFSAANTGELFF

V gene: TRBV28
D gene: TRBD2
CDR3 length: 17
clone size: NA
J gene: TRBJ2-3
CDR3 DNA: TGTGCCAGCAGTTATGCCGCGGGGGTGGATTTACGAGATACGCAGTATTTT
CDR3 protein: CASSYAAGVDLRDTQYF

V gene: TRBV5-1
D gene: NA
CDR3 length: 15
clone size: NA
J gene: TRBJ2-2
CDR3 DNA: TGCGCCAGCAGCGGTAGCGGAGAACCCACCGGGGAGCTGTTTTTT
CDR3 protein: CASSGSGEPTGELFF

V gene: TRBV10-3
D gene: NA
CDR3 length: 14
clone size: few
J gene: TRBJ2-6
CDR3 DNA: TGTGCCATCAGTGATACCTCTGGGGCCAACGTCCTGACTTTC
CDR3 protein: CAISDTSGANVLTF

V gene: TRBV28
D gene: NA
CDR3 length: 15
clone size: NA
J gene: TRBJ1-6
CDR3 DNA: TGTGCCACCGGGGAGAGGAGCTCCTATAATTCACCCCTCCACTTT
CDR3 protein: CATGERSSYNSPLHF

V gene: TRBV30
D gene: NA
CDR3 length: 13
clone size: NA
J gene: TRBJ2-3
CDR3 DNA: TGTGCCTGGTGTCAGGGGGGTACAGATACGCAGTATTTT
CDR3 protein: CAWCQGGTDTQYF

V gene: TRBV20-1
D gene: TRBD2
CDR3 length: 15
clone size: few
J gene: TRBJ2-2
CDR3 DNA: TGCAGTGCTAGAGTGCCAGCGGGAGGCACCGGGGAGCTGTTTTTT
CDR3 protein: CSARVPAGGTGELFF

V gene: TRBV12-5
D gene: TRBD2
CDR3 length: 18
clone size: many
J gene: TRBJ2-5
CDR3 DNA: TGTGCTAGTGGTCCGCCATCTACAGCGGGAGTAGCACAAGAGACCCAGTACTTC
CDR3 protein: CASGPPSTAGVAQETQYF

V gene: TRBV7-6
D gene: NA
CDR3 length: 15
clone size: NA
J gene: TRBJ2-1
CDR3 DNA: TGTGCCAGCAGCGCGGCGGGCAGAGGGGTCAATGAGCAGTTCTTC
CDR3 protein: CASSAAGRGVNEQFF

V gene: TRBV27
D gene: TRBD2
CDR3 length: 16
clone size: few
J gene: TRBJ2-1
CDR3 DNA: TGTGCCAGCAGTTATAGCGGGAGGGCCACTTACAATGAGCAGTTCTTC
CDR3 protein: CASSYSGRATYNEQFF

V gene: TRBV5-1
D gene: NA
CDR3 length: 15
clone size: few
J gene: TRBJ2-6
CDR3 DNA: TGCGCCAGCAGCTTACTAGCTTCAGGGGCCAACGTCCTGACTTTC
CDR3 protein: CASSLLASGANVLTF

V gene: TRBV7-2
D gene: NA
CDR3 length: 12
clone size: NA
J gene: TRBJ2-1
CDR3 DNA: TGTGCCAGCAGTTCCACTGGGTATGAGCAGTTCTTC
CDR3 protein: CASSSTGYEQFF

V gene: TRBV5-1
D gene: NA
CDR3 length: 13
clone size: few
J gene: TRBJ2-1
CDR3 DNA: TGCGCCAGCAGCGTAGGGGCCTACAATGAGCAGTTCTTC
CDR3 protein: CASSVGAYNEQFF

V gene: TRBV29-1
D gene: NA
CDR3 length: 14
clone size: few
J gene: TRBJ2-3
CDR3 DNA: TGCAGCGTTGGGGCAGTGATCCACACAGATACGCAGTATTTT
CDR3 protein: CSVGAVIHTDTQYF

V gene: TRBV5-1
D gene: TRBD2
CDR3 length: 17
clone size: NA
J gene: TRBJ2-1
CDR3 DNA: TGCGCCAGCAGCTTGGGACTAGCAGAAGGCTCCTACAATGAGCAGTTCTTC
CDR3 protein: CASSLGLAEGSYNEQFF

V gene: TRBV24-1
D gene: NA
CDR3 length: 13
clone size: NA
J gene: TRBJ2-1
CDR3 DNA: TGTGCCACCAGTGGGCAGGGAGGAAATGAGCAGTTCTTC
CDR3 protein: CATSGQGGNEQFF

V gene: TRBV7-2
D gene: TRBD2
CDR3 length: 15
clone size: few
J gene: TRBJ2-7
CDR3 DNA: TGTGCCAGCAGCCTAGGGACTAGTATAAGGGGCGAGCAGTACTTC
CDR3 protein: CASSLGTSIRGEQYF

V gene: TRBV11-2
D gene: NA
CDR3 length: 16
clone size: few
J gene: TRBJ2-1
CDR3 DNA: TGTGCCAGCAGCTCTGTCGGACGGGGCTCCTACAATGAGCAGTTCTTC
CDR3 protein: CASSSVGRGSYNEQFF

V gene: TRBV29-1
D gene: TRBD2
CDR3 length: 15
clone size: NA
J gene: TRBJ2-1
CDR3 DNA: TGCAGCGTTGACCAGGGTATTGGGAGGGTTGTTGAGCAGTTCTTC
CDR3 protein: CSVDQGIGRVVEQFF

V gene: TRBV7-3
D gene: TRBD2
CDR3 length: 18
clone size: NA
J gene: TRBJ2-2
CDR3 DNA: TGTGCCAGCAGCTTAAGGACTAGCGGGAGTGCGAACACCGGGGAGCTGTTTTTT
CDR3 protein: CASSLRTSGSANTGELFF

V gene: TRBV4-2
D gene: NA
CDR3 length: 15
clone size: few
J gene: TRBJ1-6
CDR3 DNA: TGTGCCAGCAGCCAAGAGGGGGGCCTGGGAGTACCCCTCCACTTT
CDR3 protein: CASSQEGGLGVPLHF

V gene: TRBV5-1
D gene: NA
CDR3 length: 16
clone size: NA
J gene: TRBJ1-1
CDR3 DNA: TGCGCCAGCAGCGTTGACGGGGGGCTGACGAACACTGAAGCTTTCTTT
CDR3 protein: CASSVDGGLTNTEAFF

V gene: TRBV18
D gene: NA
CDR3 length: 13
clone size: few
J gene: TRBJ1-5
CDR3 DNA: TGTGCCAGCTCACCCGAGGAGGGCCAGCCCCAGCATTTT
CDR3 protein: CASSPEEGQPQHF

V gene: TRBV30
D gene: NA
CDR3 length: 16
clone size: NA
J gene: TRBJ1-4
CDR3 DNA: TGTGCCTGGAGTGTATTTTCGGGACGCAAAAATGAAAAACTGTTTTTT
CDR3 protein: CAWSVFSGRKNEKLFF

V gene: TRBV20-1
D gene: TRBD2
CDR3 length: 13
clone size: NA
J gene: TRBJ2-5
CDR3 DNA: TGCAGTGCCGAGCGGGAGGGCCGTGGGACCCAGTACTTC
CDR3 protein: CSAEREGRGTQYF

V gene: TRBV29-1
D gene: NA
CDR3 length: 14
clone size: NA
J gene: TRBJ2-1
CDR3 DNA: TGCACCACCGCAGGGGGGAGTAGGAACAATGAGCAGTTCTTC
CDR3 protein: CTTAGGSRNNEQFF

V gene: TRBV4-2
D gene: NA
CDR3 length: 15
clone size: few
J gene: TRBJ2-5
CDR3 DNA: TGTGCCAGCAGCCAAGGTAGAACGGGAGTAGAGACCCAGTACTTC
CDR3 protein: CASSQGRTGVETQYF

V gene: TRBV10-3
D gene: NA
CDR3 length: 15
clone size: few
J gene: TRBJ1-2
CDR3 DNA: TGTGCCATCAGTGAGCAGCAGGCAGCTAACTATGGCTACACCTTC
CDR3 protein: CAISEQQAANYGYTF

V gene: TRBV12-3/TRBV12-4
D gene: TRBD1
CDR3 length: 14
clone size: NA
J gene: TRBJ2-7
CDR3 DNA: TGTGCCAGCAGTGCACGCAGGGGGCGCGACGAGCAGTACTTC
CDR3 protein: CASSARRGRDEQYF

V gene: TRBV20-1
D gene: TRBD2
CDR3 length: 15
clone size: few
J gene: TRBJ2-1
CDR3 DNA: TGCAGTGCTAGATACCGTTTAGCGGGCGACAATGAGCAGTTCTTC
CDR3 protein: CSARYRLAGDNEQFF

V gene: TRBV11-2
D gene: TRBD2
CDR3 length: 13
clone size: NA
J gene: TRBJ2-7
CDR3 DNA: TGTGCCAGCCAACTAGCGGGAGTCCGGGAGCAGTACTTC
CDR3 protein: CASQLAGVREQYF

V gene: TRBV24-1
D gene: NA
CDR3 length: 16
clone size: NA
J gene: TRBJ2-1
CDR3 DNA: TGTGCCACCAGTGATTTGGAGGCGCGCTCCTACAATGAGCAGTTCTTC
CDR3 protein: CATSDLEARSYNEQFF

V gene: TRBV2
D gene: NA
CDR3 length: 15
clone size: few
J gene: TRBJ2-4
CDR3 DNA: TGTGCCAGCAGCGGGGACAACCTCGGGGGAAACATTCAGTACTTC
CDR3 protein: CASSGDNLGGNIQYF

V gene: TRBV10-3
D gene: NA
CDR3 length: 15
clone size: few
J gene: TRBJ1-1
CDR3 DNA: TGTGCCATCAGTGAGTCGGTGGGCGTGAACACTGAAGCTTTCTTT
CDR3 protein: CAISESVGVNTEAFF

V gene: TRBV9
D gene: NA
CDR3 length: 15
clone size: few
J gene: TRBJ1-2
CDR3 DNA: TGTGCCAGCAGCGGTCCCTCCGTCCCCCCCTATGGCTACACCTTC
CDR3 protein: CASSGPSVPPYGYTF

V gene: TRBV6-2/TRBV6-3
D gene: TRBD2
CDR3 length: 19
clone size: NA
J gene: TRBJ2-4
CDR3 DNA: TGTGCCAGCAGTTACTCGAACGGCGGGAGTTCCTCGGCCAAAAACATTCAGTACTTC
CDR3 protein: CASSYSNGGSSSAKNIQYF

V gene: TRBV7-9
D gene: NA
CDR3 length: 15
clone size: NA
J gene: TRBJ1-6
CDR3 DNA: TGTGCCAGCAGCCATCAGGCAGTCACTAATTCACCCCTCCACTTT
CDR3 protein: CASSHQAVTNSPLHF

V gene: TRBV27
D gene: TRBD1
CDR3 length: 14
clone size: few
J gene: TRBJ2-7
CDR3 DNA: TGTGCCAGCAGTCCCCGGACAGGGGGGCGGGAGCAGTACTTC
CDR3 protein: CASSPRTGGREQYF

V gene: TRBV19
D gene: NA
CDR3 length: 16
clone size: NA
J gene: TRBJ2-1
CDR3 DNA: TGTGCCAGTAGCTTGTTCTCGGAGGAGACCTACAATGAGCAGTTCTTC
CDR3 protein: CASSLFSEETYNEQFF

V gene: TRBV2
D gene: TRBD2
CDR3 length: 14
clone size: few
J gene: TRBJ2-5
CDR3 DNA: TGTGCCAGCAGTACCATTGGGGGGGGTGAGACCCAGTACTTC
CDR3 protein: CASSTIGGGETQYF

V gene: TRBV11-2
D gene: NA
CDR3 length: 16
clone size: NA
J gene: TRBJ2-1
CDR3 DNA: TGTGCCAGCACCCCACTGCACGGGACTGAAAGAAATGAGCAGTTCTTC
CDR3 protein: CASTPLHGTERNEQFF

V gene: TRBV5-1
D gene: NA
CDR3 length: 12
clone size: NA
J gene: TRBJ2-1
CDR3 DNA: TGCGCCAGCAGGACGGGAGCCGGTGAGCAGTTCTTC
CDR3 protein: CASRTGAGEQFF

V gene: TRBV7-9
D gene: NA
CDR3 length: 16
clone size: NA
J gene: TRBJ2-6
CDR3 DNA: TGTGCCAGCAGCTTAGGGGGGGTTTCCGGGGCCAACGTCCTGACTTTC
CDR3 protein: CASSLGGVSGANVLTF

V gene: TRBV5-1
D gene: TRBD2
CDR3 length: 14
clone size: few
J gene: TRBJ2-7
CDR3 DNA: TGCGCCAGCACTCGGACTAGCGGGGCCTACGAGCAGTACTTC
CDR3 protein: CASTRTSGAYEQYF

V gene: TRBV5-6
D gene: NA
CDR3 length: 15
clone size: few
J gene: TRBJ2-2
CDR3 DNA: TGTGCCAGCAGCTTGGGGAACAGGGTCCCCGGGGAGCTGTTTTTT
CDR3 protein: CASSLGNRVPGELFF

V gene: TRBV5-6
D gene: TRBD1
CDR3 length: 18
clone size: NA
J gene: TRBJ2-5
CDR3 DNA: TGTGCCAGCAGCTACCCTGGCGGACAGGGGGCTCGGGAAGAGACCCAGTACTTC
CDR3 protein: CASSYPGGQGAREETQYF

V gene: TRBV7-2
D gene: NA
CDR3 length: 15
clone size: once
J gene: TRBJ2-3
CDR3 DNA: TGTGCCAGCAGCTTAGAATTACTTAACACAGATACGCAGTATTTT
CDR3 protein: CASSLELLNTDTQYF

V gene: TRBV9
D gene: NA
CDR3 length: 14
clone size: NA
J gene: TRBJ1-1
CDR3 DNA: TGTGCCAGCAGCGTAGACGATTGGAACACTGAAGCTTTCTTT
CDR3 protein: CASSVDDWNTEAFF

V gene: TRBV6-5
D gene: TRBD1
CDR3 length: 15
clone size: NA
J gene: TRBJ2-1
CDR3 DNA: TGTGCCAGCAGTTACGAGGGGGCCACCTACAATGAGCAGTTCTTC
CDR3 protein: CASSYEGATYNEQFF

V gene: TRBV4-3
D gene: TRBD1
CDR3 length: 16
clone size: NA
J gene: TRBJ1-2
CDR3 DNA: TGCGCCAGCAGCCAAGCGGGACAGGCGGAGTGGTATGGCTACACCTTC
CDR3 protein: CASSQAGQAEWYGYTF

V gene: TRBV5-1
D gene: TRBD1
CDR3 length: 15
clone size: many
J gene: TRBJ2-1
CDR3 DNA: TGCGCCAGCAGCTTGGAATTAACAGGGGATCTTGAGCAGTTCTTC
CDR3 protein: CASSLELTGDLEQFF

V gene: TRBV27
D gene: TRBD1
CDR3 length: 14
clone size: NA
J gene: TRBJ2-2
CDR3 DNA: TGTGCCAGCAGGGCTGACAGGGTTACCGGGGAGCTGTTTTTT
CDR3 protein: CASRADRVTGELFF

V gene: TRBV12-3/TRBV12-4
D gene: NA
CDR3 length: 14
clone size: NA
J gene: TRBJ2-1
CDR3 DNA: TGTGCCAGCAGTTTAAACCTAGGGGTTAATGAGCAGTTCTTC
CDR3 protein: CASSLNLGVNEQFF

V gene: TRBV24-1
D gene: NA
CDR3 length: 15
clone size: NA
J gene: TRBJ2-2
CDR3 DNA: TGTGCCACCAGTGACCTGGGACAGAACACCGGGGAGCTGTTTTTT
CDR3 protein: CATSDLGQNTGELFF

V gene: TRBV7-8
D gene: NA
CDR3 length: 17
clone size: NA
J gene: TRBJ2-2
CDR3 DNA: TGTGCCAGCAGCTTGGGGAGACGAGTCGCGAACACCGGGGAGCTGTTTTTT
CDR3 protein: CASSLGRRVANTGELFF

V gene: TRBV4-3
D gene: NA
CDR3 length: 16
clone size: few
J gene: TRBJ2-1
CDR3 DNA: TGCGCCAGCACCCAAGATAGACCGACTGGCCTCAATGAGCAGTTCTTC
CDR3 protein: CASTQDRPTGLNEQFF

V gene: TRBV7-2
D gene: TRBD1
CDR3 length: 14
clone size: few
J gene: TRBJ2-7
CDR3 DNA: TGTGCCAGCAGCTCCAGATCACAGGGGGCGAAGCAGTACTTC
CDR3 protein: CASSSRSQGAKQYF

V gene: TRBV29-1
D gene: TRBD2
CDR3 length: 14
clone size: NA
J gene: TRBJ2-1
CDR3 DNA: TGCAGCGTTGATTTCGGACTAGCGAGTAATGAGCAGTTCTTC
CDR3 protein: CSVDFGLASNEQFF